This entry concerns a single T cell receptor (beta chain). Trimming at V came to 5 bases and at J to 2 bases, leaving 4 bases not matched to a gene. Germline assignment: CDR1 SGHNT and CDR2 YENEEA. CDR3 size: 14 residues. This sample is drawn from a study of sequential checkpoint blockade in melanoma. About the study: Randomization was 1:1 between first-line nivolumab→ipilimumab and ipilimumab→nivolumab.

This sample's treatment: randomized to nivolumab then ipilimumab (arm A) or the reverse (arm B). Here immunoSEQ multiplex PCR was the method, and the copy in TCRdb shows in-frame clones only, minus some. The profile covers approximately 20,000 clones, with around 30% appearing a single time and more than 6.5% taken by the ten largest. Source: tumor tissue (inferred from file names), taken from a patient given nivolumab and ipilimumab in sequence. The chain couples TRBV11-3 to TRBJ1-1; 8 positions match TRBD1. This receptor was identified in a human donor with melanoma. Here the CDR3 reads CASSRTGLNTEAFF. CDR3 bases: TGTGCCAGCAGCCGGACAGGGCTAAACACTGAAGCTTTCTTT.